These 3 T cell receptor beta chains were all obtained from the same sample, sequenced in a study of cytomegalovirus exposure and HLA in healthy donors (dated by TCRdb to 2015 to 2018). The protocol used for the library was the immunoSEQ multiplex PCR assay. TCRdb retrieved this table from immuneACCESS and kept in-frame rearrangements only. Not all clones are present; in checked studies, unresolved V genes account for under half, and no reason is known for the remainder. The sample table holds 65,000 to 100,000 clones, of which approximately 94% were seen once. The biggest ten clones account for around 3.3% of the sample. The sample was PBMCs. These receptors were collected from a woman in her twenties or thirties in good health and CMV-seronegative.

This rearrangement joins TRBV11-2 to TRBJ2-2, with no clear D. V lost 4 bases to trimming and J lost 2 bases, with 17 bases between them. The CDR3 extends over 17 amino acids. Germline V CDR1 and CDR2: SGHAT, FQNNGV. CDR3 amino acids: CASSSTWLGGNTGELFF. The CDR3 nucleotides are TGTGCCAGCAGCTCCACTTGGTTAGGCGGTAACACCGGGGAGCTGTTTTTT.

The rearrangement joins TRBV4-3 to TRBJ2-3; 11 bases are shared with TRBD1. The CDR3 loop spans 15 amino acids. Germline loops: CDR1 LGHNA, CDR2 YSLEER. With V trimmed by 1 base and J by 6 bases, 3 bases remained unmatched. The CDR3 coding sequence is TGCGCCAGCAGCCAAGGGACAGGGGGCTCGGATACGCAGTATTTT. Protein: CASSQGTGGSDTQYF.

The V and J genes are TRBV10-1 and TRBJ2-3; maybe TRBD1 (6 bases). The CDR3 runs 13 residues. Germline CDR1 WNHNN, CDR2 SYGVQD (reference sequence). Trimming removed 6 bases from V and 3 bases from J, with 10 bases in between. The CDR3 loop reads CASSRGKTDTQYF. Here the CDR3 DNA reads TGCGCCAGCAGCAGGGGCAAGACAGATACGCAGTATTTT.